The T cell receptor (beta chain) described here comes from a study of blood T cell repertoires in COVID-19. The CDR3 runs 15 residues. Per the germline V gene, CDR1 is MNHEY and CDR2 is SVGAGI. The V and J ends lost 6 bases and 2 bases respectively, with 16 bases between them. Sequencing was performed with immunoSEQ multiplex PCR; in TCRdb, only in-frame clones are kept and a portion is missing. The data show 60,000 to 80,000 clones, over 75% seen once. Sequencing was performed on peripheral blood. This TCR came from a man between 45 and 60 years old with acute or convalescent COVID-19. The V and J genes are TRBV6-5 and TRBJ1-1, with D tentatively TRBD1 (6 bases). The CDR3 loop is CASREGEGGNTEAFF. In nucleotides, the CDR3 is TGTGCCAGCAGGGAGGGGGAGGGGGGTAACACTGAAGCTTTCTTT.